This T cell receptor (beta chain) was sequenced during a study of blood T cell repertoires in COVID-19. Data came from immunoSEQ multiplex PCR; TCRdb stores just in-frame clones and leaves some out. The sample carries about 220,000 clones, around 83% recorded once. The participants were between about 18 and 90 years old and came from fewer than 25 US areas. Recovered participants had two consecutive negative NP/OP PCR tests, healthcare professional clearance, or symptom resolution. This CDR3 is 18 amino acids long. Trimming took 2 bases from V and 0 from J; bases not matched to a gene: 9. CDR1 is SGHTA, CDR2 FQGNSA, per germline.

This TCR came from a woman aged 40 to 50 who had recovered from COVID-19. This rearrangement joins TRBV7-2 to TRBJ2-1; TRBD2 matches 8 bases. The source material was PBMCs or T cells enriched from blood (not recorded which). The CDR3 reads CASSLSAPLAASYNEQFF. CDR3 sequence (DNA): TGTGCCAGCAGCTTATCCGCCCCACTAGCGGCCTCCTACAATGAGCAGTTCTTC.